These T cell receptor beta chains were read from a single sample in a study of Graves' ophthalmopathy and Graves' hyperthyroidism. Using its own MiXCR run on the multiplex PCR reads, TCRdb lists one record per CDR3 protein. The sample yields some 410,000 distinct CDR3 sequences, under 25% seen once. Sequencing input: peripheral blood. All receptors come from a young woman with stable Graves' hyperthyroidism. Both conserved end residues are part of each CDR3. D genes are given only for firm matches. Some rows have no size entry. The others give once, few or many, or a class for an expanded clone.

d_gene	abundance	v_gene	j_gene	CDR3aa	CDR3nt
-	many	TRBV5-4	TRBJ1-2	CASTTGPRDYGYTF	TGTGCCAGCACCACCGGGCCCAGAGACTATGGCTACACCTTC
TRBD2	many	TRBV7-9	TRBJ2-5	CASTGLAGVWETQYF	TGTGCCAGCACGGGACTAGCGGGAGTATGGGAGACCCAGTACTTC
TRBD2	many	TRBV9	TRBJ2-2	CASSVGLAGNTGELFF	TGTGCCAGCAGCGTAGGACTAGCGGGGAACACCGGGGAGCTGTTTTTT
TRBD2	many	TRBV19	TRBJ2-7	CASSASGGYEQYF	TGTGCCAGTTCAGCTAGCGGGGGCTACGAGCAGTACTTC
TRBD1	many	TRBV28	TRBJ2-7	CASSSPGQGTSEQYF	TGTGCCAGCAGTTCACCCGGACAGGGGACCAGTGAGCAGTACTTC
-	many	TRBV4-2	TRBJ2-5	CASSQEGNPQETQYF	TGTGCCAGCAGCCAAGAAGGGAATCCCCAAGAGACCCAGTACTTC
-	few	TRBV20-1	TRBJ1-5	CSARVGTRNQPQHF	TGCAGTGCTAGAGTCGGGACACGTAATCAGCCCCAGCATTTT
-	many	TRBV12-3/TRBV12-4	TRBJ2-5	CASSVDSLQETQYF	TGTGCCAGCAGTGTGGACAGTTTACAAGAGACCCAGTACTTC
TRBD2	many	TRBV20-1	TRBJ2-7	CSAFLAGGPYEQYF	TGCAGTGCTTTCCTAGCGGGAGGGCCATACGAGCAGTACTTC
TRBD1	few	TRBV29-1	TRBJ2-7	CSVDRQGVGEQYF	TGCAGCGTTGATAGACAGGGGGTAGGCGAGCAGTACTTC
-	few	TRBV6-1	TRBJ2-7	CASRVSSYEQYF	TGTGCCAGCAGGGTGAGCTCCTACGAGCAGTACTTC
-	few	TRBV30	TRBJ1-1	CAWSVSSTEAFF	TGTGCCTGGAGTGTAAGCTCCACTGAAGCTTTCTTT
-	many	TRBV28	TRBJ2-4	CASSVKQGGAKNIQYF	TGTGCCAGCAGTGTCAAACAGGGTGGAGCCAAAAACATTCAGTACTTC
TRBD1	many	TRBV9	TRBJ1-5	CASSQDRGFGQPQHF	TGTGCCAGCAGCCAAGACAGGGGGTTCGGTCAGCCCCAGCATTTT
TRBD2	many	TRBV5-1	TRBJ2-7	CASHAGTSFHEQYF	TGCGCCAGCCACGCCGGGACTAGCTTCCACGAGCAGTACTTC
-	few	TRBV6-2/TRBV6-3	TRBJ1-6	CASSYYRTENSPLHF	TGTGCCAGCAGTTACTATAGGACAGAAAATTCACCCCTCCACTTT
TRBD2	many	TRBV20-1	TRBJ2-4	CSAKELSGGAKNIQYF	TGCAGTGCTAAGGAGTTGAGCGGGGGAGCCAAAAACATTCAGTACTTC
-	many	TRBV15	TRBJ1-5	CATSSPRDGDQPQHF	TGTGCCACCAGCAGTCCCAGGGACGGGGATCAGCCCCAGCATTTT
TRBD2	many	TRBV20-1	TRBJ2-7	CSARGLAGAYEQYF	TGCAGTGCTAGGGGTCTAGCGGGAGCCTACGAGCAGTACTTC
-	many	TRBV27	TRBJ2-7	CASSPLGAAPYEQYF	TGTGCCAGCAGTCCCCTCGGAGCGGCGCCCTACGAGCAGTACTTC
-	-	TRBV6-2/TRBV6-3	TRBJ1-2	CASFEWPYGYTF	TGCGCCAGCTTCGAGTGGCCCTATGGCTACACCTTC
TRBD2	many	TRBV28	TRBJ2-7	CASSSTSGDDYEQYF	TGTGCCAGCAGTTCGACTAGCGGAGATGACTACGAGCAGTACTTC
-	-	TRBV6-2/TRBV6-3	TRBJ1-1	CASRKMGANTEAFF	TGTGCCAGCAGGAAGATGGGAGCGAACACTGAAGCTTTCTTT
TRBD1	-	TRBV28	TRBJ2-7	CASNDRVDYEQYF	TGTGCCAGCAATGACAGGGTGGACTACGAGCAGTACTTC
TRBD1	once	TRBV27	TRBJ1-2	CASRTGAGYTF	TGTGCCAGCAGAACAGGGGCCGGCTACACCTTC
-	-	TRBV19	TRBJ2-3	CASSGSRTYTHYF	TGTGCCAGTAGTGGGTCCCGCACATATACGCATTATTTT
-	-	TRBV12-3/TRBV12-4	TRBJ1-1	CASSGGVGLGAFF	TGTGCCAGCAGTGGAGGAGTCGGCCTTGGAGCTTTCTTT
-	-	TRBV6-1	TRBJ2-7	CASSEGDTHYEQYF	TGTGCCAGCAGTGAAGGTGATACTCACTACGAGCAGTACTTC
-	few	TRBV20-1	TRBJ2-5	CSARVGGQETQYF	TGCAGTGCTAGAGTGGGGGGCCAAGAGACCCAGTACTTC
-	many	TRBV12-3/TRBV12-4	TRBJ2-4	CASSFGTVAKNIQYF	TGTGCCAGCAGTTTCGGAACTGTAGCCAAAAACATTCAGTACTTC
TRBD1	many	TRBV24-1	TRBJ1-5	CATSGPGDRQPQHF	TGTGCCACCAGTGGGCCAGGGGACAGGCAGCCCCAGCATTTT